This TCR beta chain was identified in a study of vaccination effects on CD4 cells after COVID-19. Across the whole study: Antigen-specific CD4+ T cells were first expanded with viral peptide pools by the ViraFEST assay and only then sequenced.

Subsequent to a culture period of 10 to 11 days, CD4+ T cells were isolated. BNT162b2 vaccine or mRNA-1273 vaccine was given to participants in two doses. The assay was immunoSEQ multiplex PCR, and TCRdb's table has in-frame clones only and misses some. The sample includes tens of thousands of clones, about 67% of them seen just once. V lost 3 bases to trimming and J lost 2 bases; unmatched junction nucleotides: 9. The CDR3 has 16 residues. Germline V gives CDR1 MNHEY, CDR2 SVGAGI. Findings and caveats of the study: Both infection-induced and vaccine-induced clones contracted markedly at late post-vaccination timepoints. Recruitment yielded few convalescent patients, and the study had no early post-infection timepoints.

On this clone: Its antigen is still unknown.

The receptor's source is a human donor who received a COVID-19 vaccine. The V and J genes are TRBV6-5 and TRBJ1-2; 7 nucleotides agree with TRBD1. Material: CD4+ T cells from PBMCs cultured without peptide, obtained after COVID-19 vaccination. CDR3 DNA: TGTGCCAGCAGTTATTCGAGACAGGGTAAAAACTATGGCTACACCTTC. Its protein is CASSYSRQGKNYGYTF.